This T cell receptor beta chain is from a study of blood T cells in healthy people across ages. Whole-study findings and limits: Diversity was higher, and naive CD4+ cells more numerous, in long-lived donors than in aged donors.

Germline V CDR1 and CDR2: SEHNR, FQNEAQ (reference sequence). Deletions cut 4 bases from V and 9 bases from J, with 13 bases between. This CDR3 spans 13 amino acids. A second about 6 to 11 cycle PCR used barcoded and J-beta primers. Using its own MiXCR run on the 5' RACE reads, TCRdb lists one record per CDR3 protein. The table records about 830,000 distinct CDR3 sequences, roughly 60% of them present only once. Turning to this clonotype: Its antigen is unidentified.

Whenever a sample was processed, at least 6 million PBMCs were isolated. Total RNA, at least 6 micrograms per sample, was extracted from PBMCs. This clonotype was sampled from a man aged 25-40 years in good health. Material: blood. This chain links TRBV7-9 with TRBJ2-1; unclear D gene. The CDR3 DNA sequence: TGTGCCAGCAGCTATACTGAGGATGGTGAGCAGTTCTTC. Residues: CASSYTEDGEQFF.